Shown below are 23 T cell receptor beta chains from a single sample sequenced in a study of shared clonotypes between healthy human individuals. Generated by immunoSEQ multiplex PCR, the TCRdb table keeps only in-frame clones and is missing some. This table holds some 2,100,000 clones, approximately 96% found once. Sequenced sample: naive CD4+ T cells sorted from blood. Subset noted: CD45RA+ positively selected. These receptors were collected from a man between 18 and 35 years old in good health.

The chain couples TRBV30 to TRBJ1-2; the D is unclear. The length of the CDR3 is 13 residues. V was pared by 1 base and J by 3 bases, with 9 bases between. From germline, CDR1 is GTSNPN and CDR2 SVGIG (reference sequence). This CDR3 is CAWSGDAYYGYTF. DNA of the CDR3: TGTGCCTGGAGTGGTGACGCTTACTATGGCTACACCTTC.

The chain carries TRBV6-5 and TRBJ1-3; TRBD1 is a possible D gene (5 bases). The V gene's germline CDR1 is MNHEY and CDR2 SVGAGI. The V end was cut by 6 bases, the J end by 0 bases, with 12 bases between. The CDR3 spans 15 residues. This chain's CDR3 is CASSSTGHSGNTIYF. CDR3 DNA: TGTGCCAGCAGCTCCACAGGACACTCTGGAAACACCATATATTTT.

V gene TRBV7-2 combines with J gene TRBJ2-7; D may be TRBD1 (5 bases). The V gene lost 5 bases and the J gene lost 0 bases, with 20 bases spanning the gap. The CDR3 is made up of 17 amino acids. The germline V gene encodes CDR1 SGHTA and CDR2 FQGNSA. The CDR3 DNA follows: TGTGCCAGCAGCCCCCGTGGGGTGGGGCAGGCCTCCTACGAGCAGTACTTC. Its translation: CASSPRGVGQASYEQYF.

The gene calls are TRBV20-1 and TRBJ1-1; maybe TRBD1 (6 bases). Germline V gene sequence: CDR1 DFQATT, CDR2 SNEGSKA (reference sequence). This CDR3 has 11 residues. V was trimmed by 8 bases and J by 9 bases, leaving 16 bases between them. The chain's CDR3 is CSHRRDKKAFF. CDR3 in DNA: TGCAGTCACCGCCGGGACAAAAAAGCTTTCTTT.

The J gene is TRBJ2-7, the V gene TRBV5-1; TRBD1 matches at 8 bases. This CDR3 has 17 residues. Germline lookup yields CDR1 SGHRS and CDR2 YFSETQ. After removal of 0 bases from V and 4 bases from J, the junction contained 12 bases not matched to a gene. CDR3 amino acids: CASSLVLGGQGAYEQYF. Here the CDR3 DNA reads TGCGCCAGCAGCTTGGTTCTCGGCGGTCAGGGGGCTTACGAGCAGTACTTC.

V usage is TRBV4-3 and J usage is TRBJ2-2; D gene unclear. Germline V lookup: CDR1 LGHNA, CDR2 YSLEER. V lost 3 bases and J 7 bases, leaving 12 bases between the germline ends. This CDR3 is built from 14 residues. CDR3 loop: CASSQTPHVGELFF. CDR3 in DNA: TGCGCCAGCAGCCAGACCCCCCACGTCGGGGAGCTGTTTTTT.

The V and J genes are TRBV5-4 and TRBJ1-6, with D tentatively TRBD1 (5 bases). Germline CDR1 and CDR2: SGHNT and YYREEE (reference sequence). Deletions cut 2 bases from V and 9 bases from J, with 12 bases between. The CDR3 has 14 amino acids. The CDR3 nucleotides are TGTGCCAGCAGCTTTGCGGGGCTGGGTTCACCCCTCCACTTT. This encodes CASSFAGLGSPLHF.

V usage is TRBV19 and J usage is TRBJ2-2, with TRBD1 as a possible D gene (5 bases). This CDR3 has 14 amino acids. V gave up 6 bases and J gave up 3 bases, with 11 bases separating them. CDR1 and CDR2 (germline): LNHDA, SQIVND (reference sequence). CDR3 sequence (DNA): TGTGCCAGTAGCCTCCAGGGTTACACCGGGGAGCTGTTTTTT. Its translation is CASSLQGYTGELFF. Full variable domain (outside the CDR3, taken from reference TRBV19 and TRBJ2-2): DGGITQSPKYLFRKEGQNVTLSCEQNLNHDAMYWYRQDPGQGLRLIYYSQIVNDFQKGDIAEGYSVSREKKESFPLTVTSAQKNPTAFYLCASSLQGYTGELFFGEGSRLTVL.

V is TRBV5-4 and J is TRBJ2-7; D may be TRBD1 or TRBD2 (5 bases each). The CDR3 totals 14 residues. The germline V gene has CDR1 SGHNT and CDR2 YYREEE (reference sequence). V lost 2 bases, J lost 5 bases, and 14 bases lay in between. DNA of the CDR3: TGTGCCAGCAGCTTCGGCCAGGTGGGGGACGAGCAGTACTTC. This sequence encodes CASSFGQVGDEQYF.

This chain's CDR3 is CASTPTPPPSYEQYF. The CDR3 DNA reads TGCGCCAGCACCCCTACACCGCCCCCCTCCTACGAGCAGTACTTC. This chain connects TRBV10-1 to TRBJ2-7, with D unresolved. V was cut by 7 bases and J by 0 bases, with 16 bases left in between. Germline lookup yields CDR1 WNHNN and CDR2 SYGVQD (reference sequence). This CDR3 has 15 amino acids.

The CDR3 reads CASSLYLLADSYEQYF. The CDR3 coding sequence is TGTGCCAGCAGCTTATACCTCTTAGCGGACTCCTACGAGCAGTACTTC. The J gene is TRBJ2-7, the V gene TRBV7-2, with a weak D call TRBD2 (6 bases). Germline V gene lookup returns CDR1 SGHTA and CDR2 FQGNSA. Trimming shortened V by 2 bases and J by 0 bases, and 14 bases separated the two germline ends. CDR3 length equals 16 residues.

Points on this clone: This CDR3 is also generated by other DNA sequences in the sample. The chain couples TRBV5-1 to TRBJ2-5, with 7 bases matching TRBD1. J lost 2 bases, V lost 4 bases, and 2 bases had no gene match. This CDR3 is 13 amino acids long. Germline values: CDR1 SGHRS, CDR2 YFSETQ. The CDR3 protein is CASSMGQQETQYF. Here the CDR3 DNA reads TGCGCCAGCAGCATGGGACAGCAAGAGACCCAGTACTTC.

This chain uses TRBV7-2 with TRBJ2-3; maybe TRBD2 (6 bases). Trimming took off 1 base at V and 5 bases at J, with 13 bases between the two ends. The CDR3 totals 15 residues. Germline V gives CDR1 SGHTA, CDR2 FQGNSA. In DNA form, the CDR3 reads TGTGCCAGCAGCTTAGGACCCGGAGGGAGAGATACGCAGTATTTT. Protein: CASSLGPGGRDTQYF. The variable domain in full, with the rest retrieved from reference TRBV7-2 and TRBJ2-3, is GAGVSQSPSNKVTEKGKDVELRCDPISGHTALYWYRQSLGQGLEFLIYFQGNSAPDKSGLPSDRFSAERTGGSVSTLTIQRTQQEDSAVYLCASSLGPGGRDTQYFGPGTRLTVL.

This chain joins TRBV7-9 and TRBJ2-7, with 10 bases fitting TRBD2. This CDR3 has 14 amino acids. In germline, CDR1 is SEHNR, CDR2 FQNEAQ (reference sequence). V dropped 3 bases and J dropped 3; count of bases not matched to a gene: 2. In DNA, the CDR3 is TGTGCCAGCAGCTTCCAGCGGGAGGGCTACGAGCAGTACTTC. Amino acids: CASSFQREGYEQYF.

The chain recombines TRBV18 with TRBJ2-4, with 8 nucleotides matching TRBD2. V lost 2 bases and J lost 4; bases outside the gene matches: 4. The germline gives CDR1 KGHSH, CDR2 LQKENI. This CDR3 contains 15 residues. The CDR3 DNA reads as TGTGCCAGCTCACCAGGGGCGGGAGGTAAAAACATTCAGTACTTC. This sequence encodes CASSPGAGGKNIQYF.

The V call is TRBV6-1, the J call TRBJ2-3; 12 positions match TRBD2. The germline V gene encodes CDR1 MNHNS and CDR2 SASEGT. CDR3 length: 14 amino acids. V gave up 10 bases and J gave up 8 bases; unmatched junction bases: 10. The CDR3 spells CATLLAGGSSTQYF. The CDR3 region has the DNA TGTGCCACCCTACTAGCGGGGGGATCAAGTACGCAGTATTTT.

V gene TRBV19 combines with J gene TRBJ1-5; D is ambiguous. CDR3 size: 14 residues. Trimming shortened V by 7 bases and J by 5 bases, and 15 bases separated the two germline ends. Per germline, CDR1 LNHDA and CDR2 SQIVND (reference sequence). CDR3 region: CASNKGQRDQPQHF. The CDR3 DNA reads as TGTGCCAGTAACAAAGGGCAGCGAGATCAGCCCCAGCATTTT. Complete variable domain (other parts from reference TRBV19 and TRBJ1-5): DGGITQSPKYLFRKEGQNVTLSCEQNLNHDAMYWYRQDPGQGLRLIYYSQIVNDFQKGDIAEGYSVSREKKESFPLTVTSAQKNPTAFYLCASNKGQRDQPQHFGDGTRLSIL.

The V and J genes are TRBV6-5 and TRBJ2-1; 14 bases agree with TRBD2. V was clipped by 4 bases and J by 11 bases; unmatched bases: 4. The CDR3 has 14 residues. CDR1 is MNHEY, CDR2 SVGAGI, per germline. The CDR3 DNA reads as TGTGCCAGCAGTTCCGGGACTAGCGGGAGACAGCAGTTCTTC. Its translation: CASSSGTSGRQQFF.

This chain uses TRBV6-6 with TRBJ2-1; TRBD2 matches at 9 bases. CDR3 length equals 14 residues. V dropped 7 bases and J dropped 4; count of bases not matched to a gene: 5. The germline V gene has CDR1 MNHNY and CDR2 SVGAGI (reference sequence). The CDR3 bases are TGTGCCAGCACCCCTAGCGGGAAATACAATGAGCAGTTCTTC. Protein: CASTPSGKYNEQFF.

On this clone itself: Other DNA variants within this sample encode the same CDR3. The V call is TRBV18, the J call TRBJ2-7; 10 nucleotides match TRBD1. V shed 0 bases, J shed 1 base, and the junction held 0 bases outside the gene matches. The CDR3 loop spans 15 amino acids. CDR1 and CDR2 (germline): KGHSH, LQKENI. The chain's CDR3 is CASSPPGQGSYEQYF. The DNA of the CDR3 is TGTGCCAGCTCACCACCGGGACAGGGGTCCTACGAGCAGTACTTC.

Comments on this clone: Different DNA sequences within this sample yield the same CDR3. The rearrangement joins TRBV5-4 to TRBJ2-5; the D gene could be TRBD1 or TRBD2 (6 bases each). Per germline, CDR1 SGHNT and CDR2 YYREEE (reference sequence). The CDR3 totals 14 residues. The germline V and J ends were trimmed by 0 bases and 4 bases, with 10 bases remaining between them. In DNA, the CDR3 is TGTGCCAGCAGCTTGGGTGGGGGGCTAGAGACCCAGTACTTC. This encodes CASSLGGGLETQYF.

The gene calls are TRBV10-3 and TRBJ2-1, with 12 bases that match TRBD2. V lost 5 bases to trimming and J lost 10 bases; unmatched junction nucleotides: 6. The germline CDR1 and CDR2 sequences are ENHRY and SYGVKD. The CDR3 covers 14 residues. CDR3 bases: TGTGCCATCAGTTTCGGACTAGCGGGGCAAGAGCAGTTCTTC. Protein product: CAISFGLAGQEQFF.

CDR3 sequence: CASREIAGGNTGELFF. The CDR3 DNA reads as TGTGCCAGCAGGGAAATAGCGGGGGGGAACACCGGGGAGCTGTTTTTT. The chain joins TRBV6-1 to TRBJ2-2, with 10 bases that match TRBD2. Germline CDR1 and CDR2: MNHNS and SASEGT. Unmatched junction bases numbered 5, after V lost 6 bases and J lost 1 base. This CDR3 comprises 16 residues.